Listed here are 17 T cell receptor beta chains from one sample, sequenced in a study of T cell responses to AZD1222 COVID-19 vaccine. Libraries were prepared by immunoSEQ multiplex PCR; TCRdb keeps only in-frame clonotypes and omits some of them. The sample includes about 79,000 clones, nearly 90% of them seen just once. The material was peripheral blood, obtained 28 days after the second AZD1222 dose. The origin of the receptors is an adult who received the AZD1222 COVID-19 vaccine.

V gene TRBV18 combines with J gene TRBJ2-7; D assignment may be TRBD1 or TRBD2 (5 bases each). The V end was cut by 0 bases, the J end by 7 bases, with 16 bases between. CDR3 length: 15 residues. The germline V gene has CDR1 KGHSH and CDR2 LQKENI. In DNA, the CDR3 is TGTGCCAGCTCACCACCGGGACCGAACCTACGGGAGCAGTACTTC. Its translation: CASSPPGPNLREQYF.

The chain is built from TRBV10-3 and TRBJ1-2; D is unclear. V was trimmed by 5 bases and J by 8 bases, leaving 18 bases between them. From germline, CDR1 is ENHRY and CDR2 SYGVKD. CDR3 length: 14 amino acids. The chain's CDR3 is CAISIQGKGEGYTF. As DNA, the CDR3 is TGTGCCATCAGTATCCAAGGGAAGGGCGAGGGCTACACCTTC.

The chain recombines TRBV19 with TRBJ2-7; D not resolved. CDR1 LNHDA and CDR2 SQIVND come from the germline V gene (reference sequence). V was trimmed by 1 base and J by 5 bases, leaving 9 bases between them. This CDR3 is 13 amino acids long. CDR3 region: CASSIARTDEQYF. CDR3 sequence (DNA): TGTGCCAGTAGTATAGCCCGGACCGACGAGCAGTACTTC.

CDR3: CASSTGTEYGYTF. CDR3 in DNA: TGCGCCAGCAGCACCGGGACCGAGTATGGCTACACCTTC. The chain recombines TRBV5-1 with TRBJ1-2, with D possibly being TRBD1 (5 bases). The germline CDR1 and CDR2 sequences are SGHRS and YFSETQ. V lost 4 bases, J lost 5 bases, and 12 bases lay in between. The CDR3 length is 13 residues.

The rearrangement joins TRBV5-4 to TRBJ1-1; D ambiguous. Trimming removed 0 bases from V and 3 bases from J, with 0 bases in between. Germline CDR1 SGHNT, CDR2 YYREEE (reference sequence). The CDR3 covers 11 residues. The CDR3 sequence: CASSLDTEAFF. CDR3 in DNA: TGTGCCAGCAGCTTGGACACTGAAGCTTTCTTT.

The chain combines TRBV3-1 (or the pseudogene TRBV3-2) with TRBJ2-7, with 11 bases fitting TRBD1. V trimming: 5 bases; J trimming: 5 bases; junction bases outside the gene matches: 8. The length of the CDR3 is 15 residues. The germline CDR1 and CDR2 sequences are LGHDT and YNNKEL (reference sequence). Here the CDR3 reads CASSSLGQGAHEQYF. The CDR3 DNA is TGTGCCAGCAGCTCCCTCGGACAGGGGGCTCACGAGCAGTACTTC.

This chain links TRBV7-7 with TRBJ2-5; possibly TRBD1 or TRBD2 for D (7 bases each). CDR3 length: 13 residues. Trimming removed 4 bases at V and 5 bases at J, with 11 bases between. From germline, CDR1 is SSHAT and CDR2 FNYEAQ (reference sequence). The CDR3 is CASSYQGGETQYF. CDR3 coding DNA: TGTGCCAGCAGCTACCAGGGGGGGGAGACCCAGTACTTC.

The chain uses TRBV6-5 and TRBJ1-5; the match to TRBD1 covers 7 bases. The V segment lost 5 bases and the J segment 9 bases; nucleotides outside the gene matches: 10. The V gene's germline CDR1 is MNHEY and CDR2 SVGAGI. This CDR3 comprises 14 residues. Here the CDR3 DNA reads TGTGCCAGCAGTCTACAGGGGCCTGGGGGGCCCCAGCATTTT. It translates to CASSLQGPGGPQHF.

This clone was picked up one time. V is TRBV27 and J is TRBJ2-7, with 9 bases identical to TRBD1. CDR1 and CDR2 from the germline V gene are MNHEY and SMNVEV (reference sequence). The CDR3 is 18 residues long. Trimming removed 0 bases from V and 0 bases from J; junction bases left unmatched: 9. CDR3 region: CASSLSAYRDRDSYEQYF. The CDR3, as DNA: TGTGCCAGCAGTTTATCGGCGTACCGGGACAGGGACTCCTACGAGCAGTACTTC.

The V call is TRBV7-8, the J call TRBJ2-7, with 7 bases matching TRBD1. Germline V gene sequence: CDR1 SGHVS, CDR2 FQNEAQ. The CDR3 runs to 15 residues. The J segment lost 0 bases and the V segment lost 1 base, leaving 3 bases of the junction unmatched. The chain's CDR3 is CASSLGAGGSYEQYF. CDR3 nucleotides: TGTGCCAGCAGCTTAGGGGCAGGGGGCTCCTACGAGCAGTACTTC.

The chain's CDR3 is CASSYTGTSLYEQYF. Here the CDR3 DNA reads TGTGCCAGCAGCTATACCGGGACTAGCCTGTACGAGCAGTACTTC. V gene TRBV7-9 combines with J gene TRBJ2-7; 9 nucleotides align to TRBD2. Looked up from germline, CDR1 is SEHNR and CDR2 is FQNEAQ (reference sequence). The CDR3 contains 15 residues. Trimming removed 4 bases from V and 4 bases from J; junction bases left unmatched: 8.

J is TRBJ1-1 and V is TRBV12-3 or TRBV12-4; D is undetermined. Trimming stripped 6 bases from V and 1 base from J, with 3 bases between. The length of the CDR3 is 11 residues. The CDR3 region is CASRSNTEAFF. For the CDR3, the DNA is TGTGCCAGCAGGTCGAACACTGAAGCTTTCTTT.

The chain couples TRBV3-1 (or the pseudogene TRBV3-2) to TRBJ2-5; 8 positions agree with TRBD1. V was clipped by 4 bases and J by 3 bases; unmatched bases: 4. The length of the CDR3 is 14 residues. CDR1 and CDR2 (germline): LGHDT, YNNKEL (reference sequence). CDR3 residues: CASSPQQGEETQYF. CDR3 DNA: TGTGCCAGCAGCCCGCAACAGGGGGAAGAGACCCAGTACTTC.

This chain connects TRBV28 to TRBJ2-7; 11 bases are shared with TRBD2. Trimming removed 6 bases from V and 3 bases from J; junction bases left unmatched: 4. Germline V CDR1 and CDR2: MDHEN, SYDVKM. This CDR3 is 14 amino acids long. CDR3: CASRQGTSGYEQYF. The CDR3 DNA follows: TGTGCCAGCAGACAGGGGACTAGCGGCTACGAGCAGTACTTC.

The chain employs TRBV10-3 and TRBJ2-7, with 10 bases aligning to TRBD1. Germline V gene data show CDR1 as ENHRY and CDR2 as SYGVKD. Trimming cost V 5 bases and J 7 bases; bases outside gene matches: 8. The CDR3 runs to 14 residues. The CDR3 DNA reads as TGTGCCATCAGTCCCGGGACAGGGGTTTGGGAGCAGTACTTC. Encoded protein: CAISPGTGVWEQYF.

This chain uses TRBV13 with TRBJ1-1, with D perhaps TRBD1 (6 bases). The CDR3 spans 16 residues. Germline V gives CDR1 PRHDT, CDR2 FYEKMQ (reference sequence). V lost 2 bases to trimming and J lost 0 bases, with 13 bases between them. CDR3 amino acids: CASSLRGSGLNTEAFF. CDR3 sequence (DNA): TGTGCCAGCAGCTTAAGGGGGTCGGGGTTGAACACTGAAGCTTTCTTT.

This clone occurred once. The DNA of the CDR3 is TGTGCCAGCAGCTTGGAGGACAGGGTGGGTTCACCCCTCCACTTT. Translation: CASSLEDRVGSPLHF. This rearrangement joins TRBV5-6 to TRBJ1-6; 8 positions match TRBD1. This CDR3 is 15 amino acids long. Germline values: CDR1 SGHDT, CDR2 YYEEEE. J was trimmed by 9 bases and V by 0 bases; bases with no gene match: 5.